The rows below give T cell receptor beta chains drawn from one sample of a study of metastatic and nonmetastatic thyroid tumors. With MiXCR, TCRdb called clones anew from the PCR reads. The data contain about 33,000 clones, around 17% of them singletons. Source material: blood. Receptors were obtained from a male donor with papillary thyroid cancer or a benign thyroid nodule (not recorded which). Some clones in this sample may be carry-over from other donors' samples. CDR3s include the opening cysteine and the closing phenylalanine or tryptophan. A D gene is named only where the DNA matches it firmly. A clone size is listed for some rows: how often the clone was seen (once, few, many), or a class if it is expanded.

D: -
V: TRBV15
J: TRBJ1-6
size: few
DNA: TGTGCCACCCGGGGACTGCTAAATTCACCCCTCCACTTT
CDR3: CATRGLLNSPLHF

D: -
V: TRBV30
J: TRBJ2-4
size: few
DNA: TGTGCCTGGAGTACGAGACAGGGGAATTGGGGCGGGAGGGCCGGGGTTCAGTACTTC
CDR3: CAWSTRQGNWGGRAGVQYF

D: -
V: TRBV6-1
J: TRBJ2-3
size: once
DNA: TGTGCCAGCAGAGCCGGGGGCGCAGGCACAGATACGCAGTATTTT
CDR3: CASRAGGAGTDTQYF

D: -
V: TRBV11-2
J: TRBJ2-2
size: -
DNA: TGTGCCAGCAGCTTAAGGGTACGGGGGAACACCGGGGAGCTGTTTTTT
CDR3: CASSLRVRGNTGELFF

D: -
V: TRBV9
J: TRBJ1-5
size: many
DNA: TGTGCCAGCAGCGTAGGGGGTGCCGGATCCCAGCCCCAGCATTTT
CDR3: CASSVGGAGSQPQHF

D: -
V: TRBV4-1
J: TRBJ2-1
size: many
DNA: TGCGCCAGCAGCGAACAGGGTGGATCAATTGGTGAGCAGTTCTTC
CDR3: CASSEQGGSIGEQFF

D: -
V: TRBV15
J: TRBJ1-3
size: many
DNA: TGTGCCACCAGCAGGGAAGTGGGAGTTCCTGGAAACACCATATATTTT
CDR3: CATSREVGVPGNTIYF

D: TRBD1
V: TRBV28
J: TRBJ2-2
size: -
DNA: TGTGCCAGCACCCTCGACAGGGTCCCGGCCGGGGTGCTGTTTTTT
CDR3: CASTLDRVPAGVLFF

D: -
V: TRBV4-2
J: TRBJ1-5
size: many
DNA: TGTGCCAGCAGCCAAGATTACGACAATCAGCCCCAGCATTTT
CDR3: CASSQDYDNQPQHF

D: TRBD1
V: TRBV18
J: TRBJ2-5
size: many
DNA: TGTGCCAGCTCACCGAGACAGGGGGCTGCTGAGACCCAGTACTTC
CDR3: CASSPRQGAAETQYF

D: TRBD2
V: TRBV5-1
J: TRBJ2-3
size: -
DNA: TGCGCCAGCAGCTTGGAGCTAGCGGGAGGGGCAGATACGCAGTATTTT
CDR3: CASSLELAGGADTQYF